These 12 T cell receptor beta chains were all obtained from the same sample, sequenced in a study of lymphopenia after photon versus proton radiotherapy. TCRdb's copy holds only in-frame clones and misses some; the assay was immunoSEQ multiplex PCR. The table shows under 80,000 clones, with approximately 83% occurring only once. The material sequenced was peripheral blood, taken from a patient treated with photon-based radiotherapy. The origin of the receptors is a man aged 35-49 years with gastric cancer.

The chain uses TRBV21-1 and TRBJ2-2; the table's TRBD2 call for D was not verified on the DNA. TRBV21-1 is deemed a pseudogene. The CDR3 covers 16 residues. The CDR3 loop is CASSKGTGGNTGELFF. CDR3 nucleotides: TGTGCCAGCAGCAAAGGGACGGGGGGTAACACCGGGGAGCTGTTTTTT.

In DNA form, the CDR3 reads TGTGCCAGCAGCGCCTCCCCGGGACGGAGGGGCGAGCAGTACTTC. Translating it yields CASSASPGRRGEQYF. This chain uses TRBV9 with TRBJ2-7, with a weak D call TRBD2 (6 bases). Deletions cut 3 bases from V and 6 bases from J, with 19 bases between. The CDR3 extends over 15 amino acids. Germline loops: CDR1 SGDLS, CDR2 YYNGEE.

The chain uses TRBV11-2 and TRBJ2-3; 13 bases are shared with TRBD2. This CDR3 has 15 amino acids. Germline assignment: CDR1 SGHAT and CDR2 FQNNGV. Unmatched junction bases numbered 2, after V lost 2 bases and J lost 6 bases. The CDR3 spells CASSLLTSGGDTQYF. DNA for the CDR3: TGTGCCAGCAGCTTACTGACTAGCGGGGGGGATACGCAGTATTTT. Looking up the rest from reference TRBV11-2 and TRBJ2-3 gives the full variable domain: EAGVAQSPRYKIIEKRQSVAFWCNPISGHATLYWYQQILGQGPKLLIQFQNNGVVDDSQLPKDRFSAERLKGVDSTLKIQPAKLEDSAVYLCASSLLTSGGDTQYFGPGTRLTVL.

This chain joins TRBV12-5 and TRBJ2-7; TRBD1 aligns across 7 bases. The V gene end was trimmed by 3 bases and the J gene end by 7 bases; junction bases not matched to a gene: 6. CDR3 size: 13 residues. Germline loops: CDR1 LGHNT, CDR2 FRNRAP. In DNA form, the CDR3 reads TGTGCTAGTGGTTTACCCCCAGGGGGAGAGCAGTACTTC. Encoded protein: CASGLPPGGEQYF.

The chain employs TRBV11-2 and TRBJ2-7; 7 bases are a match to TRBD2. CDR1 and CDR2 (germline): SGHAT, FQNNGV. V was clipped by 0 bases and J by 5 bases; unmatched bases: 10. This CDR3 has 16 amino acids. The CDR3 coding sequence is TGTGCCAGCAGCTTAGATGGAGTGTGGGGGGGGAACGAGCAGTACTTC. Translated, it gives CASSLDGVWGGNEQYF. The whole variable domain, remainder taken from reference TRBV11-2 and TRBJ2-7, is EAGVAQSPRYKIIEKRQSVAFWCNPISGHATLYWYQQILGQGPKLLIQFQNNGVVDDSQLPKDRFSAERLKGVDSTLKIQPAKLEDSAVYLCASSLDGVWGGNEQYFGPGTRLTVT.

This clone was counted only a few times. The chain recombines TRBV21-1 with TRBJ2-7; the tabulated D call, TRBD1, remains unverified against the DNA. TRBV21-1 is reported as a pseudogene. The CDR3 is 13 residues long. The CDR3 is CASSPQGPYEQYF. In DNA form, the CDR3 reads TGTGCCAGCAGCCCACAGGGCCCCTACGAGCAGTACTTC.

The chain uses TRBV2 and TRBJ1-1; D not resolved. V dropped 10 bases and J dropped 0 bases, with 6 bases sitting between them. Germline CDR1 reads SNHLY; CDR2 reads FYNNEI. The CDR3 extends over 11 amino acids. CDR3 residues: CATGMNTEAFF. CDR3 coding DNA: TGTGCCACCGGTATGAACACTGAAGCTTTCTTT.

The chain has TRBV5-1 and TRBJ2-5; perhaps TRBD2 as D (6 bases). Between the trimmed V and J ends, which lost 0 bases and 5 bases, there was a span of 20 bases. The CDR3 consists of 17 residues. From germline, CDR1 is SGHRS and CDR2 YFSETQ. The CDR3 nucleotides are TGCGCCAGCAGCTTGGCCGGCTCCGGGGGTCGAGGGGAGACCCAGTACTTC. Translation gives CASSLAGSGGRGETQYF.

The chain is built from TRBV6-5 and TRBJ1-5; D perhaps matches TRBD1 (5 bases). Germline values: CDR1 MNHEY, CDR2 SVGAGI. The CDR3 spans 13 residues. Trimming stripped 4 bases from V and 6 bases from J, with 10 bases between. CDR3 sequence reads: CASSFSGGQPQHF. The CDR3 DNA is TGTGCCAGCAGTTTCTCCGGGGGTCAGCCCCAGCATTTT.

This clone has only one observation. The gene calls are TRBV11-2 and TRBJ1-4; D not resolved. The CDR3 covers 14 residues. Germline CDR1 reads SGHAT; CDR2 reads FQNNGV. Trimming left V 1 base short and J 4 bases short, with 7 bases between. CDR3: CASSLGRHNEKLFF. In DNA, the CDR3 is TGTGCCAGCAGCTTAGGCAGGCATAATGAAAAACTGTTTTTT.

The chain joins TRBV27 to TRBJ1-4; 11 nucleotides match TRBD1. Germline CDR1 and CDR2: MNHEY and SMNVEV (reference sequence). The CDR3 length is 16 residues. J gave up 3 bases and V 6 bases, and 6 bases lay outside the gene matches. The CDR3 nucleotides are TGTGCCAGCAGGAGGACAGGGGGCGCGTCTAATGAAAAACTGTTTTTT. Residues: CASRRTGGASNEKLFF.

This chain joins TRBV19 and TRBJ1-2; D may be TRBD1 (6 bases). Germline-derived CDR1 and CDR2 are LNHDA and SQIVND (reference sequence). Between the trimmed V and J ends, which lost 6 bases and 7 bases, there was a span of 15 bases. CDR3 length: 13 amino acids. This CDR3 reads CASRPDRGGGYTF. The DNA of the CDR3 is TGTGCCAGTAGGCCGGACAGAGGGGGTGGCTACACCTTC.